This T cell receptor (beta chain) appears in the sequencing data of a study of cytomegalovirus exposure and HLA in healthy donors. Points from the study as a whole: In vitro checks showed that a few CMV-associated chains really do target CMV antigens.

PCR primers comprised 60 Vbeta and 13 Jbeta primers. Clones were read by immunoSEQ multiplex PCR, and TCRdb kept only the in-frame ones, dropping some. The top ten clones hold 4% to 4.5% of a sample with some 150,000 clones, approximately 81% of them seen once. In regard to this clone: Its antigen is not known.

Specimen: PBMCs. The clonotype originates from a woman aged 35 to 49 in good health and CMV-seropositive.

The CDR3 here is CASSYLGRPTEAFF. The CDR3 DNA sequence: TGTGCCAGCAGTTACCTTGGCAGGCCCACTGAAGCTTTCTTT. The V gene is TRBV6-6, the J gene TRBJ1-1; D unresolved. The CDR3 length is 14 residues. V was clipped by 2 bases and J by 4 bases, with 11 bases between them. Germline V lookup: CDR1 MNHNY, CDR2 SVGAGI (reference sequence).